The 15 T cell receptor beta chains listed next were all sequenced from one sample in a study of blood T cell repertoires in COVID-19. Sequenced by immunoSEQ multiplex PCR; TCRdb stores in-frame clones only, minus some. This table has about 250,000 clones, roughly 88% appearing once. Sequencing input: peripheral blood. These receptors were taken from an elderly man with acute or convalescent COVID-19.

The CDR3 loop reads CASSRDRPTGEQYF. CDR3 coding DNA: TGTGCCAGCAGCCGGGACAGGCCTACTGGCGAGCAGTACTTC. V and J are TRBV6-5 and TRBJ2-7; 8 bases line up with TRBD1. Germline CDR1 and CDR2: MNHEY and SVGAGI. After removal of 6 bases from V and 6 bases from J, the junction contained 10 bases not matched to a gene. This CDR3 spans 14 amino acids.

The rearrangement links TRBV12-3 or TRBV12-4 to TRBJ1-5; D unresolved. Trimming left V 7 bases short and J 7 bases short, with 14 bases between. CDR3 length equals 13 residues. The CDR3 bases are TGTGCCAGCAAACCCGGAGGACTGCAGCCCCAGCATTTT. This codes for CASKPGGLQPQHF.

This rearrangement joins TRBV21-1 to TRBJ2-2; the DNA was not compared with TRBD2, the D call given in the table. TRBV21-1 is a listed pseudogene. This CDR3 has 11 residues. The CDR3 region is CASAEGEKLFF. In DNA, the CDR3 is TGTGCCAGCGCCGAGGGAGAGAAGCTGTTTTTT.

The V call is TRBV29-1, the J call TRBJ2-1, with 10 bases lining up with TRBD2. Trimming removed 4 bases from V and 10 bases from J; junction bases left unmatched: 4. Germline CDR1 reads SQVTM; CDR2 reads ANQGSEA. The CDR3 spans 12 residues. The CDR3 sequence is CSVALAGVEQFF. CDR3 DNA: TGCAGCGTTGCCCTAGCGGGAGTCGAGCAGTTCTTC.

The rearrangement uses TRBV6-2 or TRBV6-3 and TRBJ2-5; 8 bases fit TRBD2. The CDR3 loop spans 16 amino acids. V gave up 5 bases and J gave up 10 bases; unmatched junction bases: 18. Germline values: CDR1 MNHEY, CDR2 SVGEGT. This CDR3 reads CASSLLAGLSRVFQYF. The CDR3 nucleotides read TGTGCCAGCAGTCTTTTAGCGGGGCTCTCAAGAGTGTTCCAGTACTTC.

The chain joins TRBV15 to TRBJ2-4; D ambiguous. This CDR3 spans 13 amino acids. V was cut by 0 bases and J by 11 bases, with 11 bases left in between. Germline CDR1 LNHNV, CDR2 YYDKDF (reference sequence). The CDR3 DNA sequence: TGTGCCACCAGCAGAGATTTTGTAGAGTTTCAGTACTTC. As protein: CATSRDFVEFQYF.

This clone was counted a single time. The rearrangement uses TRBV5-4 and TRBJ1-6; 9 bases line up with TRBD1. V lost 3 bases and J lost 5; bases outside the gene matches: 6. Per the germline V gene, CDR1 is SGHNT and CDR2 is YYREEE (reference sequence). The CDR3 loop spans 16 amino acids. The CDR3 DNA follows: TGTGCCAGCAGCTGGGGGGACAGGGACCATAATTCACCCCTCCACTTT. Its protein product is CASSWGDRDHNSPLHF.

The gene calls are TRBV3-1 (or the pseudogene TRBV3-2) and TRBJ2-1; D is perhaps TRBD1 (5 bases). Germline lookup yields CDR1 LGHDT and CDR2 YNNKEL (reference sequence). CDR3 length equals 12 residues. Trimming pared 3 bases from V and 7 bases from J, leaving 7 bases between. CDR3 DNA sequence: TGTGCCAGCAGCCAGGCAGGGAATGAGCAGTTCTTC. It yields the protein CASSQAGNEQFF.

Concerning this clone itself: The junction does not match germline at one end; this may be a read error. V and J are TRBV29-1 and TRBJ2-7; no reliable D call. This CDR3 has 12 residues. Germline CDR1 reads SQVTM; CDR2 reads ANQGSEA. The CDR3 here is CSVEDTGYEQYF. The DNA for the CDR3 is TGCAGCGTGGAAGACACGGGCTACGAGCAGTACTTC.

The chain combines TRBV14 with TRBJ1-1; the D is unclear. V was pared by 1 base and J by 3 bases, with 6 bases between. The CDR3 sequence is 13 residues long. CDR1 is SGHDN, CDR2 FVKESK, per germline. CDR3 sequence reads: CASSQAFHTEAFF. The CDR3 DNA reads TGTGCCAGCAGCCAAGCCTTTCACACTGAAGCTTTCTTT.

The chain joins TRBV6-5 to TRBJ2-1; TRBD2 matches 11 bases. CDR1 and CDR2 (germline): MNHEY, SVGAGI. This CDR3 region has 15 residues. V lost 6 bases and J lost 9; bases outside the gene matches: 10. The DNA of the CDR3 is TGTGCCAGCAGCCTACTAGCGGGAGTTCCTAGTGAGCAGTTCTTC. Its protein is CASSLLAGVPSEQFF.

The V and J genes are TRBV19 and TRBJ2-1, with TRBD2 identical over 16 bases. The CDR3 extends over 16 amino acids. After removal of 7 bases from V and 5 bases from J, the junction contained 5 bases not matched to a gene. The germline gives CDR1 LNHDA, CDR2 SQIVND (reference sequence). The CDR3 reads CASKGLAGGPNNEQFF. The CDR3 coding sequence is TGTGCCAGTAAGGGACTAGCGGGAGGGCCGAACAATGAGCAGTTCTTC.

This clone was observed a few times. The chain employs TRBV7-6 and TRBJ1-1; D is unresolved. CDR1 SGHVS and CDR2 FNYEAQ come from the germline V gene. V was clipped by 5 bases and J by 0 bases, with 10 bases between them. The CDR3 has 14 amino acids. The DNA for the CDR3 is TGTGCCAGCAGCAAGGACTCCTTGAACACTGAAGCTTTCTTT. Protein: CASSKDSLNTEAFF.

The V gene is TRBV15, the J gene TRBJ2-2; D unresolved. The V end was cut by 0 bases, the J end by 2 bases, with 4 bases between. The germline V gene encodes CDR1 LNHNV and CDR2 YYDKDF (reference sequence). The CDR3 sequence is 14 residues long. CDR3 in DNA: TGTGCCACCAGCAGAGATCTTAACACCGGGGAGCTGTTTTTT. It codes for CATSRDLNTGELFF.

This chain links TRBV9 with TRBJ2-3; D unresolved. V shed 3 bases and J shed 2 bases, with 16 bases lying between them. The CDR3 has 16 amino acids. CDR1 is SGDLS and CDR2 is YYNGEE in the germline V gene. CDR3 sequence reads: CASSAQPESYTDTQYF. CDR3 DNA sequence: TGTGCCAGCAGCGCCCAGCCGGAGTCATACACAGATACGCAGTATTTT.